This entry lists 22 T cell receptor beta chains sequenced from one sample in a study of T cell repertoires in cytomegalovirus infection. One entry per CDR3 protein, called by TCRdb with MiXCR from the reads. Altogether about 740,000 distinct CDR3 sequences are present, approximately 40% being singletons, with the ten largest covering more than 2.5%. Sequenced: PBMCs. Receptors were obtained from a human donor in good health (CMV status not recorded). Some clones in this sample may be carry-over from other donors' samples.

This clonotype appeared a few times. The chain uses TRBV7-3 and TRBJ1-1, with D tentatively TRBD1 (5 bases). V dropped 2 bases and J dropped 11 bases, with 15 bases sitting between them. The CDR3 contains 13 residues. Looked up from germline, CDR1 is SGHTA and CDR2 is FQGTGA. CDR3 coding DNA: TGTGCCAGCAGCTTAGGGCAGGGAATGGTCGCTTTCTTT. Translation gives CASSLGQGMVAFF.

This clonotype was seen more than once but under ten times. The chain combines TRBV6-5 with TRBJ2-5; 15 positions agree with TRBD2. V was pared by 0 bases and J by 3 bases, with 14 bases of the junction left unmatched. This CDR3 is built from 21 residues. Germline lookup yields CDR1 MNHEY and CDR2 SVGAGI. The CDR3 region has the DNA TGTGCCAGCAGTTACTCCCCCTCCCGGACTAGCGGGAGGGGGGGTGAAGAGACCCAGTACTTC. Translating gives CASSYSPSRTSGRGGEETQYF.

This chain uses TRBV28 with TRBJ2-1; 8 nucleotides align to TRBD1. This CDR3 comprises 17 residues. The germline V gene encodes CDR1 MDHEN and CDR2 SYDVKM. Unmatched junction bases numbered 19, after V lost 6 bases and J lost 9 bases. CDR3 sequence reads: CASRGLAGGPGIGEQFF. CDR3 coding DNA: TGTGCCAGCAGGGGGCTAGCAGGGGGCCCAGGAATAGGTGAGCAGTTCTTC.

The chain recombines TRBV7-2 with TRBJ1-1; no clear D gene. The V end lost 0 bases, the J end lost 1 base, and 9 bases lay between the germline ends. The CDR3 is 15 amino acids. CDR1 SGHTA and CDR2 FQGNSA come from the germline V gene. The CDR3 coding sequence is TGTGCCAGCAGCTTAGCGTGGGCAGGGAACACTGAAGCTTTCTTT. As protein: CASSLAWAGNTEAFF.

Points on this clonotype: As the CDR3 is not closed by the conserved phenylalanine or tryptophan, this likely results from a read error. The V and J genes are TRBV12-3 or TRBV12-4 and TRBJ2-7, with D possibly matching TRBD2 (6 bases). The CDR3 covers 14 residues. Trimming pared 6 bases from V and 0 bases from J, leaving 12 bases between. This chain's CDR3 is CASRYSGSSYEQYC. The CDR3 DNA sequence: TGTGCCAGCAGGTACTCCGGGAGCTCCTACGAGCAGTACTGC.

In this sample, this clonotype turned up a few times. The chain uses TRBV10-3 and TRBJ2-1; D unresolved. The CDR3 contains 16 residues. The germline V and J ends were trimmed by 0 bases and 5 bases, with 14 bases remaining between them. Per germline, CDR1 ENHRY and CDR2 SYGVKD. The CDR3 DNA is TGTGCCATCAGTGAGTCCCCCCGAATTCCCAACAATGAGCAGTTCTTC. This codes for CAISESPRIPNNEQFF.

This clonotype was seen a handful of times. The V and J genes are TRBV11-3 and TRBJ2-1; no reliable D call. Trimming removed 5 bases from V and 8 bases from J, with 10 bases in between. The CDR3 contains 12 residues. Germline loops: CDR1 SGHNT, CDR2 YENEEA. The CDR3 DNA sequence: TGTGCCAGCAGCCCCCGAGCTGATGAGCAGTTCTTC. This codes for CASSPRADEQFF.

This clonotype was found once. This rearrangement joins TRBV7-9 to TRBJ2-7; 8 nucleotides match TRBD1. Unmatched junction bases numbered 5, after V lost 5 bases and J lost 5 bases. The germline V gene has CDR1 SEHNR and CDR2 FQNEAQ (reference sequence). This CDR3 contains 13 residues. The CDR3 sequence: CASSGQGGHEQYF. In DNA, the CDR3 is TGTGCCAGCAGCGGACAGGGCGGGCACGAGCAGTACTTC. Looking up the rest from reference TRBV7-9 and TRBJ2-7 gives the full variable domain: DTGVSQNPRHKITKRGQNVTFRCDPISEHNRLYWYRQTLGQGPEFLTYFQNEAQLEKSRLLSDRFSAERPKGSFSTLEIQRTEQGDSAMYLCASSGQGGHEQYFGPGTRLTVT.

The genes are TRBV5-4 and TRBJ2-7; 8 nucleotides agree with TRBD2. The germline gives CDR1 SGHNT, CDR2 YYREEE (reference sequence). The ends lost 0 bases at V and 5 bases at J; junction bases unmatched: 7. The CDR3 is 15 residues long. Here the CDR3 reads CASSLESGSWNEQYF. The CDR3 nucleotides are TGTGCCAGCAGCTTGGAAAGCGGGAGTTGGAACGAGCAGTACTTC.

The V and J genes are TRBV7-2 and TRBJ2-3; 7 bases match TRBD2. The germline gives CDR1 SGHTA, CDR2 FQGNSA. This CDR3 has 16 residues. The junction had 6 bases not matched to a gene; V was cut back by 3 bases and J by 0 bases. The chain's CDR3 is CASSLSGTLSTDTQYF. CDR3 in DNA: TGTGCCAGCAGCTTGAGCGGGACCTTAAGCACAGATACGCAGTATTTT.

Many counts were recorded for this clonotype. The CDR3 here is CASSYLAPRSLAYNEQFF. The CDR3 nucleotides read TGTGCCAGCAGCTACCTAGCGCCGCGCTCCCTGGCCTACAATGAGCAGTTCTTC. This chain connects TRBV7-6 to TRBJ2-1; tentatively, D is TRBD2 (6 bases). CDR1 is SGHVS, CDR2 FNYEAQ, per germline. The CDR3 sequence is 18 residues long. V was cut by 4 bases and J by 2 bases, with 21 bases left in between.

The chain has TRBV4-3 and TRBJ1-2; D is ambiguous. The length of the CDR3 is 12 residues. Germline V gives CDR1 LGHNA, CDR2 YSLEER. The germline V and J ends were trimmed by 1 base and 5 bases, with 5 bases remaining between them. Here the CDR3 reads CASSQVGYGYTF. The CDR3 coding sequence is TGCGCCAGCAGCCAAGTTGGGTATGGCTACACCTTC.

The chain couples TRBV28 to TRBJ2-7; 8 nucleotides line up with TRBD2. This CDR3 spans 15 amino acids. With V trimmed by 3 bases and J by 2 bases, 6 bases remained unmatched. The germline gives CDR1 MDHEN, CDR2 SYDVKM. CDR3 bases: TGTGCCAGCAGTTTTCCGACTAGCGAAGCCTACGAGCAGTACTTC. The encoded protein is CASSFPTSEAYEQYF. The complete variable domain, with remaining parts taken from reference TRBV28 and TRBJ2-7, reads DVKVTQSSRYLVKRTGEKVFLECVQDMDHENMFWYRQDPGLGLRLIYFSYDVKMKEKGDIPEGYSVSREKKERFSLILESASTNQTSMYLCASSFPTSEAYEQYFGPGTRLTVT.

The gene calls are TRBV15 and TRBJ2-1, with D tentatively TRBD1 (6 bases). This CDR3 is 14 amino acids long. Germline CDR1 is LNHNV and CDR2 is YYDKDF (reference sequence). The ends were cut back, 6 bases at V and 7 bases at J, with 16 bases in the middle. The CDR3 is CATSRFGQSNEQFF. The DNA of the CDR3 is TGTGCCACCAGTCGATTTGGACAGTCGAATGAGCAGTTCTTC. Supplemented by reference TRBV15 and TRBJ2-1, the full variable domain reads DAMVIQNPRYQVTQFGKPVTLSCSQTLNHNVMYWYQQKSSQAPKLLFHYYDKDFNNEADTPDNFQSRRPNTSFCFLDIRSPGLGDTAMYLCATSRFGQSNEQFFGPGTRLTVL.

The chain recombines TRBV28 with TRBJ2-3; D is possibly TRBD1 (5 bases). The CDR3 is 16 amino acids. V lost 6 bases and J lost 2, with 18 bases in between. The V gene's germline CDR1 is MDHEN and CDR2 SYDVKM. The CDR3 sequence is CASRPIGRVNTDTQYF. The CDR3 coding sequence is TGTGCCAGCAGGCCGATCGGCAGGGTGAACACAGATACGCAGTATTTT.

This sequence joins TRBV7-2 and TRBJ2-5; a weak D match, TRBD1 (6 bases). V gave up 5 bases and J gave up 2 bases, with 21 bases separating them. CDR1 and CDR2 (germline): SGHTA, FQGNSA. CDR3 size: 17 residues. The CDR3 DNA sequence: TGTGCCAGCAGCCGTACCCGGGACACAATAATACAAGAGACCCAGTACTTC. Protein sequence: CASSRTRDTIIQETQYF.

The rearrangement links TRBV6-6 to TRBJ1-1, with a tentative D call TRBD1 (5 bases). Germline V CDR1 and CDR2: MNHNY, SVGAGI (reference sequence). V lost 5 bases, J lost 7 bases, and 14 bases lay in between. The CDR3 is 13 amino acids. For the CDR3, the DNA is TGTGCCAGCAGTCCTGCAGGGACCCTTGAAGCTTTCTTT. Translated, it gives CASSPAGTLEAFF.

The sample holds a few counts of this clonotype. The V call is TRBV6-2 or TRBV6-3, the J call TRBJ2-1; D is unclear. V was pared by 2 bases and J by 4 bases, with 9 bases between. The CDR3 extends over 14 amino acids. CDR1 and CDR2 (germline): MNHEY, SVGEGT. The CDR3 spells CASSYSLYYNEQFF. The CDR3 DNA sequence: TGTGCCAGCAGTTACAGTTTGTATTACAATGAGCAGTTCTTC.

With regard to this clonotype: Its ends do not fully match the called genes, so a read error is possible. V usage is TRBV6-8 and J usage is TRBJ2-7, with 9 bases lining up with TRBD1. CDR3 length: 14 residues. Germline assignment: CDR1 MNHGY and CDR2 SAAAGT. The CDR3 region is CASSYGDRVHEPYF. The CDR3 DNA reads TGTGCCAGCAGTTATGGGGACAGGGTGCACGAGCCGTACTTC.

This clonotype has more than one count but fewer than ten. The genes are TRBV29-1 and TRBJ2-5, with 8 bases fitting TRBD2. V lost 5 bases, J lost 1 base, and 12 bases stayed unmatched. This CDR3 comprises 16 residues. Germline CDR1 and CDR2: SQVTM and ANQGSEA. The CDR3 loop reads CSVLRWSGGLQETQYF. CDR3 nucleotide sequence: TGCAGCGTTCTAAGGTGGAGCGGGGGCCTCCAAGAGACCCAGTACTTC.

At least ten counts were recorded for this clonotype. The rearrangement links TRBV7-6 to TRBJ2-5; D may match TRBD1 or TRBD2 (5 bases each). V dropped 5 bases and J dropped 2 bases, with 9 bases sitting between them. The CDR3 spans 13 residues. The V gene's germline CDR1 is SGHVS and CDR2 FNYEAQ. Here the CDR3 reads CASSRDRQETQYF. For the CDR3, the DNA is TGTGCCAGCAGCCGGGACCGGCAAGAGACCCAGTACTTC. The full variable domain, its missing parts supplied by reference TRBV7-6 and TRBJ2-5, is GAGVSQSPRYKVTKRGQDVALRCDPISGHVSLYWYRQALGQGPEFLTYFNYEAQQDKSGLPNDRFSAERPEGSISTLTIQRTEQRDSAMYRCASSRDRQETQYFGPGTRLLVL.

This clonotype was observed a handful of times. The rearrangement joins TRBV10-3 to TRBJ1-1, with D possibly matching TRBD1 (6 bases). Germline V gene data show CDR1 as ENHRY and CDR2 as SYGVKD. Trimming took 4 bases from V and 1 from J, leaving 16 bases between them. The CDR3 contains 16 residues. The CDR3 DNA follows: TGTGCCATCAGTGCAACAGGGAGAGGAGCGAACACTGAAGCTTTCTTT. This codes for CAISATGRGANTEAFF.